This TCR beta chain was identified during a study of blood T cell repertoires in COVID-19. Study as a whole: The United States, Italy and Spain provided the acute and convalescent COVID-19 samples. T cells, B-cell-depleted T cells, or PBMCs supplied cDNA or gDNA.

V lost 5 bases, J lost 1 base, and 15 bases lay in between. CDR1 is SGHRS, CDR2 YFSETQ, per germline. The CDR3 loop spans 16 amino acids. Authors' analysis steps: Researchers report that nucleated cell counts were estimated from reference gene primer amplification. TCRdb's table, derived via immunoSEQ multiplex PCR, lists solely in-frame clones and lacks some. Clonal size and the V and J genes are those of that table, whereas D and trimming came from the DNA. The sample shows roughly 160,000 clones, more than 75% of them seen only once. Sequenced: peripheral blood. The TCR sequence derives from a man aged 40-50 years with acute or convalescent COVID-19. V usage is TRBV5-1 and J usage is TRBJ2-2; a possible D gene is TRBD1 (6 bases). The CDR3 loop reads CASSQNPGQNTGELFF. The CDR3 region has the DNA TGCGCCAGCAGTCAAAATCCGGGACAGAACACCGGGGAGCTGTTTTTT.